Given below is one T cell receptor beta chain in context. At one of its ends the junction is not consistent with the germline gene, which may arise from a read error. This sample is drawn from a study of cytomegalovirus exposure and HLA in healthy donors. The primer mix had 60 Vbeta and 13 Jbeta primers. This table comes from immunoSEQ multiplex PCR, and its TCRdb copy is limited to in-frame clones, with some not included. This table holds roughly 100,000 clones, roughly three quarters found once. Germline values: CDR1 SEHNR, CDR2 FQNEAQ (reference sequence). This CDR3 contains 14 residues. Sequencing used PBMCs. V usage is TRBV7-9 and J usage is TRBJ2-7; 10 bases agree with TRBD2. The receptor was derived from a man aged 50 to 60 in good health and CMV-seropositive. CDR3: CSSTTSGTFYEQYF. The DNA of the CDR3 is TGTTCCAGCACTACTAGCGGGACGTTCTACGAGCAGTACTTC.